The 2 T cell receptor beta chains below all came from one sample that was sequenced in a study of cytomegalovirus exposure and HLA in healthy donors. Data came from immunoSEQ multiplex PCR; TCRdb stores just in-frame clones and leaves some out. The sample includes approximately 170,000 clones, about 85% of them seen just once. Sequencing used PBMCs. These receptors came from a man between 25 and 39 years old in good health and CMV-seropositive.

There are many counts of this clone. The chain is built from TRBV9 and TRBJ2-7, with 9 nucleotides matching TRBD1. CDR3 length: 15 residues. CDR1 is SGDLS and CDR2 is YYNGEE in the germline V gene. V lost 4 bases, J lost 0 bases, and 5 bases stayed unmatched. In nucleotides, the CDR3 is TGTGCCAGCAGCCCGAGGGACAGGGCCTCCTACGAGCAGTACTTC. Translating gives CASSPRDRASYEQYF. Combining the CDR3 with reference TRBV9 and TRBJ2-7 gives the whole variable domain DSGVTQTPKHLITATGQRVTLRCSPRSGDLSVYWYQQSLDQGLQFLIQYYNGEERAKGNILERFSAQQFPDLHSELNLSSLELGDSALYFCASSPRDRASYEQYFGPGTRLTVT.

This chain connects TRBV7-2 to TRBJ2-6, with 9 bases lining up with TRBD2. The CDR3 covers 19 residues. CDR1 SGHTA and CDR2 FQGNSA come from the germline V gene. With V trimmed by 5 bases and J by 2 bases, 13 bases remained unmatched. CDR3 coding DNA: TGTGCCAGCAGCCCTAGGAGCCGGGGCGGGGGGGCTGGGGCCAACGTCCTGACTTTC. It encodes CASSPRSRGGGAGANVLTF.